Given below is one T cell receptor (beta chain) in context. Its antigen is not identified. Libraries were prepared by immunoSEQ multiplex PCR; TCRdb keeps only in-frame clonotypes and omits some of them. The table shows around 150,000 clones, with 94% occurring only once. Losses at the gene ends were 5 bases for V and 4 bases for J; bases not matched to a gene: 6. The CDR3 has 15 residues. Germline V gene lookup returns CDR1 SGHTA and CDR2 FQGNSA. This sample was included in a study of OX40 agonist ivuxolimab in advanced cancers. Study-wide results and caveats: In general, CD8+ T cells held more expanded clones than CD4+ did, on average. The expanded peripheral T cells' antigen specificity was not determined.

This receptor was taken from an adult with an advanced solid tumor such as melanoma, head and neck, liver or kidney cancer. This specimen consisted of CD4+ or CD8+ T cells sorted from blood, obtained in a trial of the OX40 agonist ivuxolimab. This chain joins TRBV7-2 and TRBJ2-1; 9 bases are shared with TRBD2. The CDR3 loop is CASSEGLAGYNEQFF. CDR3 coding DNA: TGTGCCAGCAGCGAGGGGCTAGCGGGGTACAATGAGCAGTTCTTC.